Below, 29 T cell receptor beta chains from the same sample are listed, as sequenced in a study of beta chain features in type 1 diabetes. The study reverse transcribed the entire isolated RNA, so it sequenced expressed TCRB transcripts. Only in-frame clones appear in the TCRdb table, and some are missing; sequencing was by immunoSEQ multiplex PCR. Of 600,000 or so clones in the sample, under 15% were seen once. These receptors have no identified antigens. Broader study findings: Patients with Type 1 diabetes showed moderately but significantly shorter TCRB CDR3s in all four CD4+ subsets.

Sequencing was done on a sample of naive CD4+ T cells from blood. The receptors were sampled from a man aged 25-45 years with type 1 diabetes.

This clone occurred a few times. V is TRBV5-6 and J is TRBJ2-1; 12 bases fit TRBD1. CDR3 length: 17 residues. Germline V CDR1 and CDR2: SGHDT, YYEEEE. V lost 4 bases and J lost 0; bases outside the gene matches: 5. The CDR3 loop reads CASSAGTGGFSYNEQFF. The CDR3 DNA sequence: TGTGCCAGCAGCGCCGGGACAGGGGGCTTCTCCTACAATGAGCAGTTCTTC.

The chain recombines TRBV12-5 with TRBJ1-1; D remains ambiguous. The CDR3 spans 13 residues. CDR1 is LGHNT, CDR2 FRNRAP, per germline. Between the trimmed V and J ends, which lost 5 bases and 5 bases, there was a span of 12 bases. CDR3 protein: CASGRTEATEAFF. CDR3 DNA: TGTGCTAGTGGTCGAACAGAAGCGACTGAAGCTTTCTTT.

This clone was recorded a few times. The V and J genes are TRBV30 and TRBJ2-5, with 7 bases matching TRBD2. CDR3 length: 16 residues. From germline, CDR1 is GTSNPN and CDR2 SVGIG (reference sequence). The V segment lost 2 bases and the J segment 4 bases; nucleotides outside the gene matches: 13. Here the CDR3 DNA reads TGTGCCTGGAGTTCCCCGCCGGGACTACAGTTAGAGACCCAGTACTTC. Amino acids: CAWSSPPGLQLETQYF.

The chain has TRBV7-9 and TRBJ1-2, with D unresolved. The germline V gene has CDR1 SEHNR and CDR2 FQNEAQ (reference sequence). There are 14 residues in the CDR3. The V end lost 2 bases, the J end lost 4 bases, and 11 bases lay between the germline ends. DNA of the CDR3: TGTGCCAGCAGCTTATTAGTACCGTCCTATGGCTACACCTTC. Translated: CASSLLVPSYGYTF.

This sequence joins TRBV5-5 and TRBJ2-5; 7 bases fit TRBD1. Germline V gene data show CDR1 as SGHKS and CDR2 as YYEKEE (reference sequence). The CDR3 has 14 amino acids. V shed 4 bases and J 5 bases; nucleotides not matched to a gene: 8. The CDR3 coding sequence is TGTGCCAGCAGCACTAGACAGGGTCGGGAGACCCAGTACTTC. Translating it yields CASSTRQGRETQYF.

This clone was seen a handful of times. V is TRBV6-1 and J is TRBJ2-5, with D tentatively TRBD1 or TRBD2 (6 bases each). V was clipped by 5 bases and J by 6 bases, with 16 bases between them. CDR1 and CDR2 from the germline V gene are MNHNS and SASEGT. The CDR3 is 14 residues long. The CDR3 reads CASSTPGAWKTQYF. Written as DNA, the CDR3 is TGTGCCAGCAGTACCCCGGGGGCTTGGAAGACCCAGTACTTC.

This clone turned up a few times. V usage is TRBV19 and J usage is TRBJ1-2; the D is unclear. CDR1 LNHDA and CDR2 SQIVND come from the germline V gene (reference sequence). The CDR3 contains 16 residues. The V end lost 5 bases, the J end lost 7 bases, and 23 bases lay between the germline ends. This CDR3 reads CASSALGGGIHRGYTF. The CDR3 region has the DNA TGTGCCAGTAGTGCATTAGGTGGAGGGATCCATCGTGGCTACACCTTC.

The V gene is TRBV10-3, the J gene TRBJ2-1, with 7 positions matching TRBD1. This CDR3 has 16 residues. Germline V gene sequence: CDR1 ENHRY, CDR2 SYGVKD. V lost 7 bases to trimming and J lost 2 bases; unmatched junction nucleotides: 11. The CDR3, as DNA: TGTGCCATCACCAGAGGCCGACAGGGAACCTACAATGAGCAGTTCTTC. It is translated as CAITRGRQGTYNEQFF.

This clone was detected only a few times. Here the CDR3 reads CASSFEAGVNSPLHF. CDR3 DNA: TGTGCCAGCAGCTTCGAGGCAGGGGTGAATTCACCCCTCCACTTT. The chain has TRBV11-2 and TRBJ1-6; D perhaps matches TRBD1 (6 bases). This CDR3 region has 15 residues. Looked up from germline, CDR1 is SGHAT and CDR2 is FQNNGV. V was clipped by 3 bases and J by 7 bases, with 13 bases between them.

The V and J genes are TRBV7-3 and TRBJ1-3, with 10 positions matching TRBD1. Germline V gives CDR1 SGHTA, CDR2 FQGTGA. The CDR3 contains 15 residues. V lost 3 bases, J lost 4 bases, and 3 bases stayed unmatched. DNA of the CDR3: TGTGCCAGCAGCTTTGGGACAGGGGAAGGAAACACCATATATTTT. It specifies CASSFGTGEGNTIYF.

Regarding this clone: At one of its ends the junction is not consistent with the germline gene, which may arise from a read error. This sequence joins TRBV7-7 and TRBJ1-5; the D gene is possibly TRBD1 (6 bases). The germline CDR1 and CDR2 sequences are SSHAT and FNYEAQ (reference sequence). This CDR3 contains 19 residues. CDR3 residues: CASSLPHRQDRDSNQPQHF. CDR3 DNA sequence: TGTGCTAGCAGCTTACCACACCGACAGGACCGGGATAGCAATCAGCCCCAGCATTTT.

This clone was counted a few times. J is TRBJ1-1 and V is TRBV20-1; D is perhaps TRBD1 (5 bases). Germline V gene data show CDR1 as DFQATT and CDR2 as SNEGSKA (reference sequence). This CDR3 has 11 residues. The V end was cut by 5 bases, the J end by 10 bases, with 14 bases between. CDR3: CSAPAGKRAFF. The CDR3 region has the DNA TGCAGTGCTCCCGCAGGGAAACGAGCTTTCTTT.

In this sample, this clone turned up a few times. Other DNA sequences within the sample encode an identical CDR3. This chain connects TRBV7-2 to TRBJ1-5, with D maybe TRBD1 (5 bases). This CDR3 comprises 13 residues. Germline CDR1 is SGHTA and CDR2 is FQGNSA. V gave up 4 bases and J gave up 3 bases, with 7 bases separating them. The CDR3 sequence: CASSSGPNQPQHF. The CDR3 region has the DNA TGTGCCAGCAGCTCGGGACCCAATCAGCCCCAGCATTTT.

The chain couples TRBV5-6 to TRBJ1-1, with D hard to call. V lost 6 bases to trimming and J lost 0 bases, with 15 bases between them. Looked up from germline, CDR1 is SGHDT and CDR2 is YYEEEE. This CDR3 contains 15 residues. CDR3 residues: CASTFGVTLNTEAFF. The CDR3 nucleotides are TGTGCCAGCACCTTCGGCGTCACTCTGAACACTGAAGCTTTCTTT. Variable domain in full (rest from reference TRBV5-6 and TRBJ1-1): DAGVTQSPTHLIKTRGQQVTLRCSPKSGHDTVSWYQQALGQGPQFIFQYYEEEERQRGNFPDRFSGHQFPNYSSELNVNALLLGDSALYLCASTFGVTLNTEAFFGQGTRLTVV.

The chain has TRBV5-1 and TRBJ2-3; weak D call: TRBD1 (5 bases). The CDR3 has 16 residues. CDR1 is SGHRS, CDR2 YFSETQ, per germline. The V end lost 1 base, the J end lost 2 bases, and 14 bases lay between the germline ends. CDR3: CASSLTWGRATDTQYF. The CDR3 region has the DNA TGCGCCAGCAGCTTGACGTGGGGCAGGGCCACAGATACGCAGTATTTT.

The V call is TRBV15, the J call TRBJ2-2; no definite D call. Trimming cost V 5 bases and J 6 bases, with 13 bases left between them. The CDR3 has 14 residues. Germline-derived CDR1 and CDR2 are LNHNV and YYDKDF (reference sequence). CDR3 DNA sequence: TGTGCCACCAGCCAAGTACGCACAGCCGGGGAGCTGTTTTTT. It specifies CATSQVRTAGELFF.

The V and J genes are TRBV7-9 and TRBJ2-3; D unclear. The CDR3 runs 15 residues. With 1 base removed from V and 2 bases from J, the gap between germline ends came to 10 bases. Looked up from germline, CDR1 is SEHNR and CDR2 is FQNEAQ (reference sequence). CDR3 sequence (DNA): TGTGCCAGCAGCTTAGGGGTCAGCTCCACAGATACGCAGTATTTT. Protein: CASSLGVSSTDTQYF.

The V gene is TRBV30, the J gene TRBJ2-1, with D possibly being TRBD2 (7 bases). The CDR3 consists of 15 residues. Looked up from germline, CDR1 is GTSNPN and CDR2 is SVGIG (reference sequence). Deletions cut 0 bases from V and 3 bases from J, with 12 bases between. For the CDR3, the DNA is TGTGCCTGGAGTGTGCGAGGGGGGGGCTACAATGAGCAGTTCTTC. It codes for CAWSVRGGGYNEQFF.

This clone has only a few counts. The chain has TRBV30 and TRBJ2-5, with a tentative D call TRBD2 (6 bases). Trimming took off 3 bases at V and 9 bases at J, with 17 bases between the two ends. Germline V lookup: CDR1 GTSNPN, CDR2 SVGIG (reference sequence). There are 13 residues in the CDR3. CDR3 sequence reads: CAWSAAGGRAQYF. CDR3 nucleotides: TGTGCCTGGAGCGCGGCCGGGGGAAGGGCCCAGTACTTC.

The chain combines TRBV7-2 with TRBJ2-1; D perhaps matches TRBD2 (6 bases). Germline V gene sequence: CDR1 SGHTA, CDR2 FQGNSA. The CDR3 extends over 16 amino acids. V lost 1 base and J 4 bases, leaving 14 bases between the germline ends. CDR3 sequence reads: CASSLGHGTAYNEQFF. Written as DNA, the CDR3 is TGTGCCAGCAGCTTAGGTCATGGGACTGCTTACAATGAGCAGTTCTTC.

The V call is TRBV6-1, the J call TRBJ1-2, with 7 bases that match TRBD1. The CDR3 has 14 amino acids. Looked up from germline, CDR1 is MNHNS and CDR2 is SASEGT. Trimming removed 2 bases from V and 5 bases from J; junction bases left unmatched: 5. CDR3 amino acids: CASSEQGVRYGYTF. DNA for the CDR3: TGTGCCAGCAGTGAACAGGGGGTGAGATATGGCTACACCTTC.

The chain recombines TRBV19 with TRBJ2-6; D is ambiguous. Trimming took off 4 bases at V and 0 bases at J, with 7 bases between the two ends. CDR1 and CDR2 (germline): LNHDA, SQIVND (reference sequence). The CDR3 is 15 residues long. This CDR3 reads CASSNRISGANVLTF. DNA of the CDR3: TGTGCCAGTAGTAATCGGATCTCTGGGGCCAACGTCCTGACTTTC.

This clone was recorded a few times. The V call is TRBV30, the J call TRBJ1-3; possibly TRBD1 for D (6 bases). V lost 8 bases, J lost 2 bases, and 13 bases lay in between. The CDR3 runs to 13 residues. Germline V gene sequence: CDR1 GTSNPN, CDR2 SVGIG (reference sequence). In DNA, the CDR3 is TGTGCCAGCCAGGGGACGACTGGAAACACCATATATTTT. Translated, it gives CASQGTTGNTIYF. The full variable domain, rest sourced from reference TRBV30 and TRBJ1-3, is SQTIHQWPATLVQPVGSPLSLECTVEGTSNPNLYWYRQAAGRGLQLLFYSVGIGQISSEVPQNLSASRPQDRQFILSSKKLLLSDSGFYLCASQGTTGNTIYFGEGSWLTVV.

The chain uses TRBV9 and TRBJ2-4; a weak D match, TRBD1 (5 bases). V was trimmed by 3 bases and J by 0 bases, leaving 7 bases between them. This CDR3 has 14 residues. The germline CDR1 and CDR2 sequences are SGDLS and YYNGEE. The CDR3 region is CASSATVAKNIQYF. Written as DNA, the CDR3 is TGTGCCAGCAGCGCGACAGTAGCCAAAAACATTCAGTACTTC.

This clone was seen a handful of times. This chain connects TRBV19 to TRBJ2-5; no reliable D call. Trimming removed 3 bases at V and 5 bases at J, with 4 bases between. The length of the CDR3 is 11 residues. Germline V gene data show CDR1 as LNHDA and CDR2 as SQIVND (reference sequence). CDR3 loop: CASSMAETQYF. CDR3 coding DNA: TGTGCCAGTAGTATGGCCGAGACCCAGTACTTC.

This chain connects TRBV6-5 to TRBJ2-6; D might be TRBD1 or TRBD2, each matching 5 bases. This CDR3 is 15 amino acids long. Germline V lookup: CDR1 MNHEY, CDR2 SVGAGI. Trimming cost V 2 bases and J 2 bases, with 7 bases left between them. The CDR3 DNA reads TGTGCCAGCAGTTACGGGGACCCTGGGGCCAACGTCCTGACTTTC. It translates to CASSYGDPGANVLTF.

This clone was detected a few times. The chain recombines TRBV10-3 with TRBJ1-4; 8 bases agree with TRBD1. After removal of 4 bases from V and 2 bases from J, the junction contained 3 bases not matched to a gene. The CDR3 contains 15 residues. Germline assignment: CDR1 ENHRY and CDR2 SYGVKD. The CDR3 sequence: CAISAGQGTNEKLFF. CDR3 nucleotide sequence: TGTGCCATCAGTGCCGGACAGGGCACTAATGAAAAACTGTTTTTT.

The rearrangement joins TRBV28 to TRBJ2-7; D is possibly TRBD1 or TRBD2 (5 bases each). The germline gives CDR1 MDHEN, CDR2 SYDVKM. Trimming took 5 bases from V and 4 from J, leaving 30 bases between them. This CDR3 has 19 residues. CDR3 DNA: TGTGCCAGCAGTACGCCTACCCGGGACGCCGCTCACAGCGTGTACGAGCAGTACTTC. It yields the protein CASSTPTRDAAHSVYEQYF.

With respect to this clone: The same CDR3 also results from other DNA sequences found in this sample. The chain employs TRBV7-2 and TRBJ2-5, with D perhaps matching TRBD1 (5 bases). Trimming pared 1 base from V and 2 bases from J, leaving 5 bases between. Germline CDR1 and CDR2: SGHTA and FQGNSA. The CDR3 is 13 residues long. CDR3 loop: CASSLGQQETQYF. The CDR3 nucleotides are TGTGCCAGCAGCTTAGGACAGCAAGAGACCCAGTACTTC.